Listed here are 29 T cell receptor beta chains from one sample, sequenced in a study of vaccination and CD4 T cells after COVID-19. TCRdb re-called the PCR reads through MiXCR, storing one row per CDR3 protein. The sample includes 15,000 to 20,000 distinct CDR3 sequences, around 64% of them seen just once. The sequenced sample was CD4+ T cells from blood, obtained after SARS-CoV-2 vaccination. The source is a human donor who had recovered from COVID-19.

The genes are TRBV6-1 and TRBJ2-7; 9 positions match TRBD2. In germline, CDR1 is MNHNS, CDR2 SASEGT. With 6 bases clipped from V and 1 base from J, the junction kept 7 bases outside the gene matches. CDR3 length: 15 amino acids. CDR3 loop: CASRKTSGPSYEQYF. The CDR3 DNA is TGTGCCAGCAGAAAAACTAGCGGGCCTTCCTACGAGCAGTACTTC.

The chain combines TRBV6-2 or TRBV6-3 with TRBJ1-1; 9 bases agree with TRBD1. The CDR3 loop spans 14 amino acids. V was pared by 6 bases and J by 0 bases, with 2 bases of the junction left unmatched. Germline CDR1 and CDR2: MNHEY and SVGEGT. The CDR3 spells CASRRTGVNTEAFF. The CDR3 DNA reads as TGTGCCAGCAGGAGGACAGGGGTGAACACTGAAGCTTTCTTT.

The chain carries TRBV20-1 and TRBJ2-2; a possible D gene is TRBD2 (5 bases). The CDR3 runs 13 residues. Germline values: CDR1 DFQATT, CDR2 SNEGSKA (reference sequence). With 8 bases removed from V and 2 bases from J, the gap between germline ends came to 12 bases. CDR3: CSRPSPNTGELFF. CDR3 DNA: TGCAGTCGGCCTAGCCCAAACACCGGGGAGCTGTTTTTT.

V usage is TRBV20-1 and J usage is TRBJ1-4, with TRBD1 as a possible D gene (5 bases). Trimming removed 6 bases from V and 2 bases from J, with 19 bases in between. The CDR3 is 16 residues long. Germline values: CDR1 DFQATT, CDR2 SNEGSKA (reference sequence). DNA of the CDR3: TGCAGTGCGATCGAACTGGGCGGGGGTACTAATGAAAAACTGTTTTTT. As protein: CSAIELGGGTNEKLFF.

This rearrangement joins TRBV27 to TRBJ2-7; D tentatively reads TRBD1 or TRBD2 (5 bases each). V lost 5 bases and J lost 4, with 12 bases in between. Germline lookup yields CDR1 MNHEY and CDR2 SMNVEV (reference sequence). This CDR3 has 13 residues. CDR3 nucleotides: TGTGCCAGCAGTCTGGGGGTCAGATACGAGCAGTACTTC. It yields the protein CASSLGVRYEQYF.

The chain carries TRBV6-1 and TRBJ1-1, with D hard to call. V lost 7 bases to trimming and J lost 2 bases, with 8 bases between them. This CDR3 has 12 residues. Germline CDR1 MNHNS, CDR2 SASEGT. The chain's CDR3 is CASTLRNTEAFF. CDR3 coding DNA: TGTGCCAGCACCCTTAGAAACACTGAAGCTTTCTTT.

This clonotype was found once. The V call is TRBV12-3 or TRBV12-4, the J call TRBJ2-2; 10 bases are a match to TRBD2. The CDR3 sequence is 15 residues long. Trimming removed 3 bases from V and 4 bases from J; junction bases left unmatched: 2. The CDR3, as DNA: TGTGCCAGCAGTTTGCTAGCGGGAGTCACCGGGGAGCTGTTTTTT. The encoded protein is CASSLLAGVTGELFF.

The chain joins TRBV6-1 to TRBJ1-2, with TRBD1 identical over 9 bases. The CDR3 runs to 14 residues. V trimming: 2 bases; J trimming: 6 bases; junction bases outside the gene matches: 4. In germline, CDR1 is MNHNS, CDR2 SASEGT. The CDR3 region is CASSEQGQGDGYTF. CDR3 in DNA: TGTGCCAGCAGTGAACAGGGACAGGGTGATGGCTACACCTTC.

This chain connects TRBV15 to TRBJ1-1; perhaps TRBD1 as D (6 bases). CDR1 is LNHNV and CDR2 is YYDKDF in the germline V gene (reference sequence). Trimming took 4 bases from V and 5 from J, leaving 8 bases between them. The CDR3 is made up of 12 amino acids. For the CDR3, the DNA is TGTGCCACCAGCAACAGGGATACTGAAGCTTTCTTT. Amino acids: CATSNRDTEAFF.

The chain recombines TRBV28 with TRBJ2-3, with 7 nucleotides matching TRBD2. Trimming at V came to 5 bases and at J to 6 bases, leaving 14 bases not matched to a gene. Germline V CDR1 and CDR2: MDHEN, SYDVKM. The CDR3 spans 16 residues. The CDR3 nucleotides are TGTGCCAGCAGTGAGCTAGGGGTGCGGGAGATGGATACGCAGTATTTT. It translates to CASSELGVREMDTQYF.

J is TRBJ2-1 and V is TRBV28, with 11 bases fitting TRBD2. The J segment lost 1 base and the V segment lost 6 bases, leaving 5 bases of the junction unmatched. CDR1 MDHEN and CDR2 SYDVKM come from the germline V gene. This CDR3 contains 16 residues. CDR3: CASSGGLAVSYNEQFF. The CDR3 DNA reads TGTGCCAGCAGCGGGGGACTAGCGGTATCCTACAATGAGCAGTTCTTC. Full variable domain (outside the CDR3, taken from reference TRBV28 and TRBJ2-1): DVKVTQSSRYLVKRTGEKVFLECVQDMDHENMFWYRQDPGLGLRLIYFSYDVKMKEKGDIPEGYSVSREKKERFSLILESASTNQTSMYLCASSGGLAVSYNEQFFGPGTRLTVL.

V is TRBV2 and J is TRBJ2-5; maybe TRBD2 (5 bases). The CDR3 covers 14 residues. The V end lost 4 bases, the J end lost 1 base, and 10 bases lay between the germline ends. The germline V gene has CDR1 SNHLY and CDR2 FYNNEI. For the CDR3, the DNA is TGTGCCAGCAGTGCGGCAGGACTCCAAGAGACCCAGTACTTC. It codes for CASSAAGLQETQYF.

The chain uses TRBV15 and TRBJ2-7, with D unresolved. From germline, CDR1 is LNHNV and CDR2 YYDKDF (reference sequence). The CDR3 runs 13 residues. The ends were cut back, 0 bases at V and 5 bases at J, with 8 bases in the middle. CDR3 sequence reads: CATSRELENEQYF. The CDR3 coding sequence is TGTGCCACCAGCAGAGAACTTGAGAACGAGCAGTACTTC.

J is TRBJ1-2 and V is TRBV5-5; TRBD1 is a possible D gene (5 bases). The CDR3 sequence is 17 residues long. V gave up 4 bases and J gave up 0 bases, with 19 bases separating them. CDR1 and CDR2 (germline): SGHKS, YYEKEE (reference sequence). The CDR3 region has the DNA TGTGCCAGCAGCCCATTAACCGGGACGGCAACTAACTATGGCTACACCTTC. It translates to CASSPLTGTATNYGYTF. Variable domain in full (rest from reference TRBV5-5 and TRBJ1-2): DAGVTQSPTHLIKTRGQQVTLRCSPISGHKSVSWYQQVLGQGPQFIFQYYEKEERGRGNFPDRFSARQFPNYSSELNVNALLLGDSALYLCASSPLTGTATNYGYTFGSGTRLTVV.

The V call is TRBV10-3, the J call TRBJ2-3; D possibly matches TRBD1 or TRBD2 (6 bases each). Germline CDR1 is ENHRY and CDR2 is SYGVKD. Trimming cost V 3 bases and J 4 bases, with 14 bases left between them. This CDR3 contains 15 residues. In DNA form, the CDR3 reads TGTGCCATCAGTGATCGGAGGGGGAGCCCAGATACGCAGTATTTT. The encoded protein is CAISDRRGSPDTQYF.

This clonotype has only one observation. The chain recombines TRBV18 with TRBJ1-3; unclear D gene. V was shortened by 5 bases and J by 4 bases, with 15 bases between the two germline ends. Germline-derived CDR1 and CDR2 are KGHSH and LQKENI. The CDR3 extends over 15 amino acids. CDR3 in amino acids: CASSSTTTGGNTIYF. The CDR3 coding sequence is TGTGCCAGCTCATCCACGACGACGGGAGGAAACACCATATATTTT.

The genes are TRBV30 and TRBJ2-7, with 7 bases matching TRBD2. Germline V CDR1 and CDR2: GTSNPN, SVGIG (reference sequence). CDR3 length: 13 residues. The DNA of the CDR3 is TGTGCGGGTACAAGACTAGCCGCCTACGAGCAGTACTTC. As protein: CAGTRLAAYEQYF.

This clonotype was seen a handful of times. The conserved phenylalanine or tryptophan is not found at the CDR3 terminus, so this likely reflects a read error. It is unclear where the CDR3 begins or ends on the DNA, so no DNA is shown, and the CDR3 is as TCRdb lists it. The chain is built from TRBV10-1 and TRBJ2-1; TRBD1 reflects the table's D call only, with no check against the DNA. Termini included, the CDR3 measures 8 amino acids. The germline CDR1 and CDR2 sequences are WNHNN and SYGVQD (reference sequence). CDR3 amino acids: CAPPTPRL.

The genes are TRBV9 and TRBJ1-1, with no clear D. This CDR3 comprises 13 residues. Trimming shortened V by 4 bases and J by 3 bases, and 10 bases separated the two germline ends. Germline V gene data show CDR1 as SGDLS and CDR2 as YYNGEE. The CDR3 reads CASSYSPDTEAFF. The CDR3 nucleotides read TGTGCCAGCAGCTACAGTCCGGACACTGAAGCTTTCTTT.

This clonotype was observed a handful of times. This sequence joins TRBV6-5 and TRBJ2-2; 9 bases line up with TRBD2. CDR1 and CDR2 from the germline V gene are MNHEY and SVGAGI. This CDR3 has 16 residues. After removal of 4 bases from V and 4 bases from J, the junction contained 7 bases not matched to a gene. The CDR3 nucleotides read TGTGCCAGCAGTTGGTCTCTAGCGGGGCTCACCGGGGAGCTGTTTTTT. Translation: CASSWSLAGLTGELFF.

The rearrangement uses TRBV6-1 and TRBJ2-7; 11 bases are a match to TRBD2. The V gene's germline CDR1 is MNHNS and CDR2 SASEGT. CDR3 size: 14 residues. V lost 6 bases and J lost 3; bases outside the gene matches: 4. The CDR3 reads CASSILAGDYEQYF. In DNA, the CDR3 is TGTGCCAGCAGCATACTAGCGGGAGACTACGAGCAGTACTTC.

This rearrangement joins TRBV6-1 to TRBJ2-5; 9 nucleotides match TRBD1. Germline V lookup: CDR1 MNHNS, CDR2 SASEGT. There are 16 residues in the CDR3. The V gene end was trimmed by 4 bases and the J gene end by 5 bases; junction bases not matched to a gene: 11. CDR3 DNA sequence: TGTGCCAGCAGTGGGACCGGGACAGGGTTTAGGGAGACCCAGTACTTC. This encodes CASSGTGTGFRETQYF.

The chain combines TRBV7-2 with TRBJ1-2; 8 nucleotides align to TRBD1. There are 14 residues in the CDR3. With 4 bases clipped from V and 10 bases from J, the junction kept 11 bases outside the gene matches. CDR1 is SGHTA, CDR2 FQGNSA, per germline. CDR3 nucleotides: TGTGCCAGCAGCTATACTAGGACAGGGCCGAACTACACCTTC. It encodes CASSYTRTGPNYTF.

V and J are TRBV6-1 and TRBJ1-6; D is possibly TRBD1 (5 bases). Trimming took 6 bases from V and 0 from J, leaving 9 bases between them. The germline V gene encodes CDR1 MNHNS and CDR2 SASEGT. The CDR3 has 15 residues. In DNA, the CDR3 is TGTGCCAGCAGGGATGGGGGCTCCTATAATTCACCCCTCCACTTT. Amino acid sequence: CASRDGGSYNSPLHF.

The chain uses TRBV7-9 and TRBJ1-1, with 7 positions matching TRBD1. In germline, CDR1 is SEHNR, CDR2 FQNEAQ (reference sequence). CDR3 size: 15 residues. V shed 1 base, J shed 3 bases, and the junction held 5 bases outside the gene matches. The CDR3 sequence is CASSLGQGVDTEAFF. CDR3 DNA: TGTGCCAGCAGCTTAGGTCAGGGGGTGGACACTGAAGCTTTCTTT. Looking up the rest from reference TRBV7-9 and TRBJ1-1 gives the full variable domain: DTGVSQNPRHKITKRGQNVTFRCDPISEHNRLYWYRQTLGQGPEFLTYFQNEAQLEKSRLLSDRFSAERPKGSFSTLEIQRTEQGDSAMYLCASSLGQGVDTEAFFGQGTRLTVV.

The V and J genes are TRBV19 and TRBJ1-5; TRBD1 aligns across 7 bases. J gave up 5 bases and V 1 base, and 8 bases lay outside the gene matches. The CDR3 has 16 residues. Germline assignment: CDR1 LNHDA and CDR2 SQIVND (reference sequence). The CDR3 DNA reads as TGTGCCAGTAGTATAGCCCACCGGACAGGATATCAGCCCCAGCATTTT. Its protein is CASSIAHRTGYQPQHF.

In this sample, this clonotype turned up once. The chain employs TRBV7-8 and TRBJ2-5; D remains ambiguous. V gave up 2 bases and J gave up 2 bases, with 12 bases separating them. The germline V gene encodes CDR1 SGHVS and CDR2 FQNEAQ. The CDR3 consists of 15 residues. The CDR3 here is CASSLIRQAQETQYF. DNA for the CDR3: TGTGCCAGCAGCTTAATTAGGCAGGCGCAAGAGACCCAGTACTTC.

V and J are TRBV2 and TRBJ2-5; no firm D call. The CDR3 contains 13 residues. The germline V gene encodes CDR1 SNHLY and CDR2 FYNNEI. V was cut by 5 bases and J by 4 bases, with 11 bases left in between. The CDR3 bases are TGTGCCAGCAGTACGAACAGCAGAGAGACCCAGTACTTC. Amino acids: CASSTNSRETQYF.

This clonotype was detected only a few times. V and J are TRBV11-2 and TRBJ2-5; no reliable D call. The germline V and J ends were trimmed by 5 bases and 1 base, with 14 bases remaining between them. Germline V gene sequence: CDR1 SGHAT, CDR2 FQNNGV. The CDR3 is 15 residues long. CDR3 coding DNA: TGTGCCAGCAGCCCCCTCCGGGCGACCCAAGAGACCCAGTACTTC. It is translated as CASSPLRATQETQYF.